Each of the 5 T cell receptor beta chains below was sequenced from the same sample in a study of CD8 T cells in ankylosing spondylitis. Broader study findings: A TCR beta motif of seven or eight highly homologous variants appeared characteristic of ankylosing spondylitis blood.

Each CDR3 protein gets one entry after TCRdb re-called the 5' RACE reads with MiXCR. Of approximately 540,000 distinct CDR3 sequences in the sample, about an eighth were seen once. Antigens of these TCRs are unknown. Sequenced: blood, either unsorted or a sorted T cell fraction (not recorded which). These receptors originate from a male donor with ankylosing spondylitis.

This clonotype was seen only a few times. The gene calls are TRBV7-2 and TRBJ1-1; the match to TRBD1 covers 7 bases. Germline trimming cut 2 bases from V and 7 bases from J; bases unmatched to any gene: 4. CDR1 SGHTA and CDR2 FQGNSA come from the germline V gene. The CDR3 has 13 residues. The CDR3 nucleotides are TGTGCCAGCAGCTTAAGGGACAGACGTGAAGCTTTCTTT. This encodes CASSLRDRREAFF. The whole variable domain, filled in from reference TRBV7-2 and TRBJ1-1, reads GAGVSQSPSNKVTEKGKDVELRCDPISGHTALYWYRQSLGQGLEFLIYFQGNSAPDKSGLPSDRFSAERTGGSVSTLTIQRTQQEDSAVYLCASSLRDRREAFFGQGTRLTVV.

This clonotype was seen a handful of times. V gene TRBV10-1 combines with J gene TRBJ2-1; 9 bases are a match to TRBD2. Germline lookup yields CDR1 WNHNN and CDR2 SYGVQD (reference sequence). This CDR3 contains 14 residues. After removal of 0 bases from V and 8 bases from J, the junction contained 2 bases not matched to a gene. This CDR3 reads CASSESSGRHEQFF. The DNA for the CDR3 is TGCGCCAGCAGTGAGTCGAGCGGGAGGCATGAGCAGTTCTTC.

This clonotype was observed a handful of times. The chain couples TRBV5-1 to TRBJ2-1; D may be TRBD2 (6 bases). This CDR3 spans 14 amino acids. CDR1 is SGHRS, CDR2 YFSETQ, per germline. V gave up 0 bases and J gave up 9 bases, with 13 bases separating them. As DNA, the CDR3 is TGCGCCAGCAGCTTGGACTCGCCGCGGGGTGAGCAGTTCTTC. Translation: CASSLDSPRGEQFF. Complete variable domain (other parts from reference TRBV5-1 and TRBJ2-1): KAGVTQTPRYLIKTRGQQVTLSCSPISGHRSVSWYQQTPGQGLQFLFEYFSETQRNKGNFPGRFSGRQFSNSRSEMNVSTLELGDSALYLCASSLDSPRGEQFFGPGTRLTVL.

The V call is TRBV20-1, the J call TRBJ2-7; possible D gene TRBD1, 7 bases. The CDR3 is 14 residues long. The V gene's germline CDR1 is DFQATT and CDR2 SNEGSKA (reference sequence). Deletions cut 6 bases from V and 2 bases from J, with 17 bases between. Here the CDR3 reads CSAQGRDKPYEQYF. The CDR3, as DNA: TGCAGTGCACAGGGGCGGGACAAACCCTACGAGCAGTACTTC.

V is TRBV20-1 and J is TRBJ2-5; 9 positions match TRBD2. There are 17 residues in the CDR3. The J segment lost 7 bases and the V segment lost 5 bases, leaving 20 bases of the junction unmatched. CDR1 DFQATT and CDR2 SNEGSKA come from the germline V gene (reference sequence). CDR3: CSARSVVSGSFGGTQYF. CDR3 DNA sequence: TGCAGTGCTCGTTCGGTTGTTAGCGGGAGTTTCGGGGGGACCCAGTACTTC.